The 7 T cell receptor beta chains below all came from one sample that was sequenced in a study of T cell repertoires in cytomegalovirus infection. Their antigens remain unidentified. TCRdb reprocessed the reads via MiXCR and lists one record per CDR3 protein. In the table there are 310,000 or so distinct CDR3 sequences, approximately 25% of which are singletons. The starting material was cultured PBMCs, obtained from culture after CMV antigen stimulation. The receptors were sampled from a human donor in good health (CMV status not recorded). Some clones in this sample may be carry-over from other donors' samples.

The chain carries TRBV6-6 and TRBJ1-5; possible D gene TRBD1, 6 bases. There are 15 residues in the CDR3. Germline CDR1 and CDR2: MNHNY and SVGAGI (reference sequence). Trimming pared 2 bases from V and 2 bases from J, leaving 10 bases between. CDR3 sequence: CASSYGGAGNQPQHF. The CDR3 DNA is TGTGCCAGCAGTTACGGGGGGGCTGGCAATCAGCCCCAGCATTTT.

CDR3 protein: CASDGGSSTSGANVLTF. The DNA for the CDR3 is TGTGCCAGCGATGGGGGGTCAAGCACCTCTGGGGCCAACGTCCTGACTTTC. V and J are TRBV5-5 and TRBJ2-6, with D maybe TRBD2 (6 bases). Trimming shortened V by 7 bases and J by 0 bases, and 17 bases separated the two germline ends. This CDR3 has 17 amino acids. Germline CDR1 and CDR2: SGHKS and YYEKEE (reference sequence).

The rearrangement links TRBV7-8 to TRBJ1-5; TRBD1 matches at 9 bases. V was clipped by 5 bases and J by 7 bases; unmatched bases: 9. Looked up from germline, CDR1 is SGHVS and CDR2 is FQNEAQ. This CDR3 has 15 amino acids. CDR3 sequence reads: CASSPRRTGVQPQHF. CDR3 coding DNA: TGTGCCAGCAGCCCCCGTCGGACAGGGGTCCAGCCCCAGCATTTT. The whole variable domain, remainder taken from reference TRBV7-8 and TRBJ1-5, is GAGVSQSPRYKVAKRGQDVALRCDPISGHVSLFWYQQALGQGPEFLTYFQNEAQLDKSGLPSDRFFAERPEGSVSTLKIQRTQQEDSAVYLCASSPRRTGVQPQHFGDGTRLSIL.

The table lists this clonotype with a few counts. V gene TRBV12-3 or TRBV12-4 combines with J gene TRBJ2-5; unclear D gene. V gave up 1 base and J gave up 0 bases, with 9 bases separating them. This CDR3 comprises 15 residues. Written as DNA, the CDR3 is TGTGCCAGCAGTTTAGTCGGAGAGTACCAAGAGACCCAGTACTTC. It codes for CASSLVGEYQETQYF.

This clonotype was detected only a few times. CDR3 DNA: TGCAGCGTTGAATCGGATCTAGATACGCAGTATTTT. It is translated as CSVESDLDTQYF. The chain employs TRBV29-1 and TRBJ2-3, with D unresolved. Trimming took off 2 bases at V and 5 bases at J, with 8 bases between the two ends. Germline CDR1 SQVTM, CDR2 ANQGSEA. This CDR3 has 12 amino acids.

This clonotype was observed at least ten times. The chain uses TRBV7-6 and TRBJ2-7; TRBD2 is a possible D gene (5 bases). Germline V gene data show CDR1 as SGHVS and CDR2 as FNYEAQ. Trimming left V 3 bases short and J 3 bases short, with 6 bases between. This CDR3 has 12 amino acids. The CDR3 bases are TGTGCCAGCAGCTTCGGGAACTACGAGCAGTACTTC. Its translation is CASSFGNYEQYF. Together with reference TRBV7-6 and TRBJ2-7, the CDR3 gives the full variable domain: GAGVSQSPRYKVTKRGQDVALRCDPISGHVSLYWYRQALGQGPEFLTYFNYEAQQDKSGLPNDRFSAERPEGSISTLTIQRTEQRDSAMYRCASSFGNYEQYFGPGTRLTVT.

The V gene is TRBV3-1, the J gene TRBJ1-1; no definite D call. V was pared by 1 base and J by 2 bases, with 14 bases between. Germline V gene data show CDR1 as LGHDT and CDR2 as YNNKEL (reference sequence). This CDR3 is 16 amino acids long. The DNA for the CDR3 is TGTGCCAGCAGCCAAGGTGGGCGGACGGGAAACACTGAAGCTTTCTTT. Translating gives CASSQGGRTGNTEAFF.